Following are 7 T cell receptor beta chains from one sample sequenced in a study of Ad26.COV2.S vaccination and SARS-CoV-2 variants. Noted treatment: 19 received Ad26.COV2.S at low or high dose, single or two shots; about 5 received placebo; per-sample allocation not given. Day 63 following the first vaccine or placebo injection was when the samples were taken. The assay was immunoSEQ multiplex PCR, and TCRdb's table has in-frame clones only and misses some. The repertoire has 440,000 or so clones, around 90% of them found once; the top ten carry about 4.4%. Sequencing was performed on peripheral blood, taken in a trial of Ad26.COV2.S vaccine versus placebo. All receptors derive from a person between 18 and 59 years old who received the Ad26.COV2.S COVID-19 vaccine or a placebo.

The chain recombines TRBV23-1 with TRBJ1-2; no reliable D call. Being an ORF, TRBV23-1 has a function that is uncertain. This CDR3 has 13 amino acids. Deletions cut 3 bases from V and 2 bases from J, with 7 bases between. CDR3: CASSHPQNYGYTF. In DNA, the CDR3 is TGCGCCAGCAGTCACCCGCAGAACTATGGCTACACCTTC.

The rearrangement uses TRBV12-2 and TRBJ1-6. TRBV12-2 is tagged as a pseudogene. The CDR3 has 15 amino acids. CDR3 nucleotides: TGTGCAAGTCTTGTGGTTCGCTCCTATAATTCACCCCTCCACTTT. It specifies CASLVVRSYNSPLHF.

This clone has only one observation. The chain carries TRBV4-1 and TRBJ2-1; TRBD1 matches at 7 bases. CDR1 and CDR2 (germline): MGHRA, YSYEKL. The ends lost 5 bases at V and 3 bases at J; junction bases unmatched: 7. This CDR3 has 15 amino acids. As DNA, the CDR3 is TGCGCCAGCAGCTATCTCCCAGGGGGCTACAATGAGCAGTTCTTC. Its protein product is CASSYLPGGYNEQFF.

V is TRBV2 and J is TRBJ1-5; 7 bases match TRBD1. CDR3 length equals 17 residues. Germline V CDR1 and CDR2: SNHLY, FYNNEI. After removal of 5 bases from V and 0 bases from J, the junction contained 10 bases not matched to a gene. The CDR3, as DNA: TGTGCCAGCAGTCATGGGACAGCCGCCGTTAGCAATCAGCCCCAGCATTTT. It encodes CASSHGTAAVSNQPQHF.

The chain recombines TRBV11-2 with TRBJ2-7, with 9 bases identical to TRBD2. Per germline, CDR1 SGHAT and CDR2 FQNNGV. J was trimmed by 2 bases and V by 6 bases; bases with no gene match: 8. CDR3 size: 15 residues. CDR3 sequence reads: CASRQAGGFAYEQYF. The CDR3 coding sequence is TGTGCCAGCAGGCAAGCGGGAGGATTCGCCTACGAGCAGTACTTC. Full variable domain (rest looked up from reference TRBV11-2 and TRBJ2-7): EAGVAQSPRYKIIEKRQSVAFWCNPISGHATLYWYQQILGQGPKLLIQFQNNGVVDDSQLPKDRFSAERLKGVDSTLKIQPAKLEDSAVYLCASRQAGGFAYEQYFGPGTRLTVT.

The rearrangement joins TRBV11-1 to TRBJ2-1; D is ambiguous. Germline CDR1 SGHAT, CDR2 FQDESV (reference sequence). V lost 2 bases to trimming and J lost 7 bases, with 3 bases between them. The CDR3 has 11 residues. As DNA, the CDR3 is TGTGCCAGCAGCTTACGAAATGAGCAGTTCTTC. It codes for CASSLRNEQFF.

The CDR3 coding sequence is TGCGCCAGCAGCTACCAGGACAGGGTAGTGAACAATGAGCAGTTCTTC. It codes for CASSYQDRVVNNEQFF. The chain carries TRBV5-1 and TRBJ2-1, with TRBD1 matching 8 bases. The V gene's germline CDR1 is SGHRS and CDR2 YFSETQ. The CDR3 covers 16 residues. Trimming cost V 3 bases and J 5 bases; bases outside gene matches: 10. Using reference TRBV5-1 and TRBJ2-1 for the parts outside the CDR3, the full variable domain is KAGVTQTPRYLIKTRGQQVTLSCSPISGHRSVSWYQQTPGQGLQFLFEYFSETQRNKGNFPGRFSGRQFSNSRSEMNVSTLELGDSALYLCASSYQDRVVNNEQFFGPGTRLTVL.